The 20 T cell receptor beta chains below come from one sample, sequenced in a study of radiotherapy plus CTLA-4 blockade in lung cancer. Clones were read by immunoSEQ multiplex PCR, and TCRdb kept only the in-frame ones, dropping some. In the table there are roughly 30,000 clones, about 76% of which are singletons. Sequenced here: peripheral blood, sampled from a patient treated with radiotherapy plus ipilimumab. The receptors were gathered from a human donor with non-small cell lung cancer that progressed on radiotherapy plus ipilimumab.

This clone was seen a single time. This sequence joins TRBV19 and TRBJ1-6; no definite D call. CDR3 length equals 13 residues. With 4 bases removed from V and 7 bases from J, the gap between germline ends came to 8 bases. CDR1 and CDR2 from the germline V gene are LNHDA and SQIVND (reference sequence). CDR3 bases: TGTGCCAGTAGTAAGATGGAGAATTCACCCCTCCACTTT. Its protein is CASSKMENSPLHF.

V and J are TRBV28 and TRBJ2-7, with TRBD1 matching 10 bases. The length of the CDR3 is 16 residues. V trimming: 5 bases; J trimming: 2 bases; junction bases outside the gene matches: 9. CDR1 MDHEN and CDR2 SYDVKM come from the germline V gene. The CDR3 spells CASSTQGQGNPYEQYF. The CDR3 nucleotides are TGTGCCAGCAGTACCCAGGGACAGGGGAATCCCTACGAGCAGTACTTC.

This sequence joins TRBV10-3 and TRBJ1-5; 9 bases match TRBD1. The CDR3 runs 14 residues. Per the germline V gene, CDR1 is ENHRY and CDR2 is SYGVKD. V was clipped by 6 bases and J by 5 bases; unmatched bases: 5. The CDR3 nucleotides are TGTGCCATCAGGGACAGGGGAGAGGATCAGCCCCAGCATTTT. Its protein product is CAIRDRGEDQPQHF.

This clone was observed a handful of times. The chain recombines TRBV5-3 with TRBJ2-3; weak D call: TRBD2 (5 bases). TRBV5-3 is an ORF, and what it does is uncertain. The V end lost 6 bases, the J end lost 7 bases, and 18 bases lay between the germline ends. The CDR3 has 14 amino acids. In DNA form, the CDR3 reads TGTGCCAGAAAAGGAGGTGAGGGTGGGTATACGCAGTATTTT. This sequence encodes CARKGGEGGYTQYF.

The rearrangement links TRBV19 to TRBJ1-2, with a possible D match to TRBD1 (5 bases). V dropped 4 bases and J dropped 5 bases, with 8 bases sitting between them. Per germline, CDR1 LNHDA and CDR2 SQIVND (reference sequence). This CDR3 spans 12 amino acids. CDR3: CASSTGPYGYTF. The CDR3 region has the DNA TGTGCCAGTAGTACGGGACCTTATGGCTACACCTTC.

V and J are TRBV7-9 and TRBJ1-5, with D possibly matching TRBD1 (5 bases). The CDR3 loop spans 15 amino acids. V was trimmed by 5 bases and J by 0 bases, leaving 11 bases between them. From germline, CDR1 is SEHNR and CDR2 FQNEAQ (reference sequence). CDR3 nucleotides: TGTGCCAGCAGCCGGGGCGGGAGTAGCAATCAGCCCCAGCATTTT. Amino acids: CASSRGGSSNQPQHF.

The rearrangement uses TRBV6-1 and TRBJ2-1; 8 bases fit TRBD2. The CDR3 loop spans 14 amino acids. Germline V gene data show CDR1 as MNHNS and CDR2 as SASEGT. The trim removed 6 bases at V and 10 bases at J, leaving 11 bases unmatched. Here the CDR3 reads CASSSLGRAGEQFF. CDR3 in DNA: TGTGCCAGCAGCTCCCTCGGGAGGGCCGGGGAGCAGTTCTTC.

Only a few counts were recorded for this clone. The chain couples TRBV11-2 to TRBJ2-2; D gene uncertain. Germline CDR1 and CDR2: SGHAT and FQNNGV. The CDR3 is 16 amino acids. V was trimmed by 7 bases and J by 3 bases, leaving 18 bases between them. CDR3 in amino acids: CASTISEGLDTGELFF. Here the CDR3 DNA reads TGTGCCAGCACCATTTCTGAAGGGCTCGACACCGGGGAGCTGTTTTTT.

This clone was seen only a few times. The chain has TRBV4-3 and TRBJ2-7; 8 bases align to TRBD1. The CDR3 loop spans 14 amino acids. The germline V gene has CDR1 LGHNA and CDR2 YSLEER. With V trimmed by 4 bases and J by 5 bases, 7 bases remained unmatched. CDR3 region: CASSPDRGRNEQYF. For the CDR3, the DNA is TGCGCCAGCAGCCCTGACAGGGGAAGGAACGAGCAGTACTTC.

The V and J genes are TRBV10-3 and TRBJ2-4; 8 bases are a match to TRBD1. The CDR3 contains 15 residues. Germline V gene lookup returns CDR1 ENHRY and CDR2 SYGVKD. V shed 3 bases, J shed 6 bases, and the junction held 7 bases outside the gene matches. The CDR3 reads CAISEAGGSGNIQYF. CDR3 nucleotides: TGTGCCATCAGTGAAGCAGGGGGCTCTGGAAACATTCAGTACTTC.

This rearrangement joins TRBV4-1 to TRBJ1-4; D gene unclear. The CDR3 covers 15 residues. V was trimmed by 0 bases and J by 6 bases, leaving 11 bases between them. Germline CDR1 is MGHRA and CDR2 is YSYEKL. CDR3 residues: CASSQDGQADEKLFF. CDR3 DNA: TGCGCCAGCAGCCAAGATGGTCAGGCGGATGAAAAACTGTTTTTT.

The gene calls are TRBV7-9 and TRBJ2-7; D is possibly TRBD1 (7 bases). The germline CDR1 and CDR2 sequences are SEHNR and FQNEAQ (reference sequence). This CDR3 spans 11 amino acids. The V end was cut by 7 bases, the J end by 5 bases, with 9 bases between. In nucleotides, the CDR3 is TGTGCCAGCACAGGGGGGAACGAGCAGTACTTC. It specifies CASTGGNEQYF.

V usage is TRBV7-9 and J usage is TRBJ2-7; 8 bases map to TRBD2. Germline assignment: CDR1 SEHNR and CDR2 FQNEAQ (reference sequence). With 4 bases clipped from V and 1 base from J, the junction kept 6 bases outside the gene matches. The CDR3 is made up of 15 amino acids. The CDR3 is CASSSGGTASYEQYF. Here the CDR3 DNA reads TGTGCCAGCAGCTCGGGGGGGACCGCTTCCTACGAGCAGTACTTC.

This rearrangement joins TRBV20-1 to TRBJ1-2; perhaps TRBD1 as D (6 bases). CDR3 length equals 11 residues. Germline lookup yields CDR1 DFQATT and CDR2 SNEGSKA (reference sequence). The CDR3 coding sequence is TGCAGACAAGGGGGAAACTATGGCTACACCTTC. It translates to CRQGGNYGYTF.

The rearrangement joins TRBV5-1 to TRBJ2-7; 9 bases agree with TRBD2. This CDR3 spans 14 amino acids. Trimming cost V 0 bases and J 3 bases; bases outside gene matches: 1. Germline values: CDR1 SGHRS, CDR2 YFSETQ. The CDR3 DNA is TGCGCCAGCAGCTTGGCACTAGCGGGCTACGAGCAGTACTTC. As protein: CASSLALAGYEQYF.

The chain is built from TRBV28 and TRBJ2-1; D perhaps matches TRBD2 (5 bases). The CDR3 is 14 residues long. The germline gives CDR1 MDHEN, CDR2 SYDVKM. V gave up 2 bases and J gave up 7 bases, with 12 bases separating them. As DNA, the CDR3 is TGTGCCAGCAGTTTAAGTGCCGGACTTAATGAGCAGTTCTTC. Translated, it gives CASSLSAGLNEQFF.

CDR3 amino acids: CASRLAGSYEQYF. The CDR3 bases are TGTGCCAGCCGGCTAGCGGGTTCCTACGAGCAGTACTTC. This chain connects TRBV5-4 to TRBJ2-7; 8 nucleotides line up with TRBD2. The CDR3 loop spans 13 amino acids. CDR1 is SGHNT and CDR2 is YYREEE in the germline V gene (reference sequence). With V trimmed by 7 bases and J by 1 base, 4 bases remained unmatched.

The chain joins TRBV27 to TRBJ2-7; 7 bases align to TRBD1. V dropped 8 bases and J dropped 2; count of bases not matched to a gene: 15. CDR1 MNHEY and CDR2 SMNVEV come from the germline V gene (reference sequence). This CDR3 is built from 16 residues. CDR3 nucleotide sequence: TGTGCCAGCTCTGGTGTATTAAGGGGGCTAACCTACGAGCAGTACTTC. Its protein product is CASSGVLRGLTYEQYF.

The V gene is TRBV23-1, the J gene TRBJ1-3; no reliable D call. TRBV23-1 is placed among ORFs of uncertain function. The CDR3 has 14 amino acids. Trimming shortened V by 0 bases and J by 6 bases, and 9 bases separated the two germline ends. CDR3 residues: CASSQSSKKNTIYF. The CDR3 DNA is TGCGCCAGCAGTCAATCTAGCAAGAAAAACACCATATATTTT.

This chain connects TRBV15 to TRBJ1-5; 7 nucleotides match TRBD1. Per the germline V gene, CDR1 is LNHNV and CDR2 is YYDKDF (reference sequence). The CDR3 consists of 17 residues. J lost 4 bases, V lost 0 bases, and 9 bases had no gene match. The CDR3 sequence: CATSRDGGGRLNQPQHF. The CDR3 DNA reads as TGTGCCACCAGCAGAGATGGAGGGGGCAGATTAAATCAGCCCCAGCATTTT.